Listed here is a single T cell receptor beta chain. These data originate in a study of blood T cell repertoires in COVID-19. Study background: In each case, the material was cDNA or gDNA derived from T cells, B-cell-depleted T cells, or PBMCs.

In the original analysis: Researchers report that nucleated cell counts were estimated from reference gene primer amplification. Only in-frame clones appear in the TCRdb table, and some are missing; sequencing was by immunoSEQ multiplex PCR. V and J calls and clone size are copied from that table; D and trimming were computed from the DNA. The sample shows about 100,000 clones, 84% of them seen only once. Trimming took 3 bases from V and 8 from J, leaving 10 bases between them. Germline CDR1 reads SEHNR; CDR2 reads FQNEAQ (reference sequence). The CDR3 is 12 amino acids. The chain links TRBV7-9 to TRBJ1-2; no firm D call. Input material: peripheral blood. This clonotype was obtained from a human donor in a cohort sampled during active COVID-19. The CDR3 nucleotides are TGTGCCAGCAGCTTTGAGGAGCGGGGCTACACCTTC. It codes for CASSFEERGYTF. Together with reference TRBV7-9 and TRBJ1-2, the CDR3 gives the full variable domain: DTGVSQNPRHKITKRGQNVTFRCDPISEHNRLYWYRQTLGQGPEFLTYFQNEAQLEKSRLLSDRFSAERPKGSFSTLEIQRTEQGDSAMYLCASSFEERGYTFGSGTRLTVV.